The 9 T cell receptor beta chains below come from one sample, sequenced in a study of blood T cell repertoires in COVID-19. Generated by immunoSEQ multiplex PCR, the TCRdb table keeps only in-frame clones and is missing some. The data contain about 320,000 clones, roughly 85% of them singletons. The sample taken for sequencing was peripheral blood. All receptors derive from a human donor in a cohort sampled during active COVID-19.

The chain couples TRBV4-2 to TRBJ2-6, with D uncertain. Germline loops: CDR1 LGHNA, CDR2 YNFKEQ. Trimming left V 0 bases short and J 0 bases short, with 9 bases between. The CDR3 runs 17 residues. The CDR3 bases are TGTGCCAGCAGCCAAGAGGAGTCTTCCTCTGGGGCCAACGTCCTGACTTTC. It codes for CASSQEESSSGANVLTF.

This chain uses TRBV7-8 with TRBJ2-5, with D possibly TRBD2 on 6 matching bases. The CDR3 spans 16 residues. V was clipped by 5 bases and J by 5 bases, with 21 bases between them. Germline values: CDR1 SGHVS, CDR2 FQNEAQ. The CDR3 region is CASSPSLAEVPETQYF. The DNA for the CDR3 is TGTGCCAGCAGCCCCTCTTTAGCGGAAGTCCCCGAGACCCAGTACTTC. The variable domain in full, with the rest retrieved from reference TRBV7-8 and TRBJ2-5, is GAGVSQSPRYKVAKRGQDVALRCDPISGHVSLFWYQQALGQGPEFLTYFQNEAQLDKSGLPSDRFFAERPEGSVSTLKIQRTQQEDSAVYLCASSPSLAEVPETQYFGPGTRLLVL.

This clone was counted once. The chain employs TRBV5-5 and TRBJ2-1; no clear D gene. Deletions cut 0 bases from V and 3 bases from J, with 16 bases between. The CDR3 loop spans 17 amino acids. Germline CDR1 and CDR2: SGHKS and YYEKEE (reference sequence). CDR3 nucleotides: TGTGCCAGCAGCTTGGTGCAGGCATCCTTACTCTACAATGAGCAGTTCTTC. Protein sequence: CASSLVQASLLYNEQFF.

This chain uses TRBV13 with TRBJ1-4; D is perhaps TRBD1 (6 bases). The length of the CDR3 is 15 residues. Germline loops: CDR1 PRHDT, CDR2 FYEKMQ (reference sequence). V lost 4 bases and J lost 4, with 13 bases in between. For the CDR3, the DNA is TGTGCCAGCAGCTCCCGGACAGTAGATAATGAAAAACTGTTTTTT. Amino acid sequence: CASSSRTVDNEKLFF.

The V and J genes are TRBV2 and TRBJ1-4, with D perhaps TRBD1 (6 bases). This CDR3 contains 15 residues. The V gene's germline CDR1 is SNHLY and CDR2 FYNNEI. The ends were cut back, 4 bases at V and 2 bases at J, with 11 bases in the middle. Here the CDR3 reads CASSAGQITNEKLFF. In DNA, the CDR3 is TGTGCCAGCAGTGCCGGACAGATTACTAATGAAAAACTGTTTTTT.

This clone has a single count. The J gene is TRBJ2-7, the V gene TRBV5-1; 8 bases fit TRBD2. J gave up 5 bases and V 2 bases, and 6 bases lay outside the gene matches. This CDR3 spans 14 amino acids. The germline V gene has CDR1 SGHRS and CDR2 YFSETQ. The CDR3 nucleotides are TGCGCCAGCAGCTTTTCGGGGGGGCCAGACGAGCAGTACTTC. Amino acid sequence: CASSFSGGPDEQYF.

The chain carries TRBV9 and TRBJ2-3; TRBD2 agrees at 10 bases. The CDR3 consists of 16 residues. Per germline, CDR1 SGDLS and CDR2 YYNGEE. Trimming at V came to 0 bases and at J to 2 bases, leaving 3 bases not matched to a gene. CDR3 bases: TGTGCCAGCAGCGTAGCTCTAGCGGGGGCCACAGATACGCAGTATTTT. This codes for CASSVALAGATDTQYF.

The chain combines TRBV5-1 with TRBJ2-7; D unresolved. The V end was cut by 0 bases, the J end by 2 bases, with 9 bases between. The length of the CDR3 is 14 residues. CDR1 is SGHRS and CDR2 is YFSETQ in the germline V gene. In nucleotides, the CDR3 is TGCGCCAGCAGCTTGGCTCAGCGAACCTACGAGCAGTACTTC. Amino acid sequence: CASSLAQRTYEQYF.

Only a few counts were recorded for this clone. The chain has TRBV6-5 and TRBJ1-1; 8 bases fit TRBD1. V was clipped by 6 bases and J by 1 base; unmatched bases: 7. The CDR3 runs to 15 residues. The germline gives CDR1 MNHEY, CDR2 SVGAGI. CDR3 residues: CASRGRQGPNTEAFF. The CDR3 nucleotides are TGTGCCAGCAGGGGAAGACAGGGGCCGAACACTGAAGCTTTCTTT.